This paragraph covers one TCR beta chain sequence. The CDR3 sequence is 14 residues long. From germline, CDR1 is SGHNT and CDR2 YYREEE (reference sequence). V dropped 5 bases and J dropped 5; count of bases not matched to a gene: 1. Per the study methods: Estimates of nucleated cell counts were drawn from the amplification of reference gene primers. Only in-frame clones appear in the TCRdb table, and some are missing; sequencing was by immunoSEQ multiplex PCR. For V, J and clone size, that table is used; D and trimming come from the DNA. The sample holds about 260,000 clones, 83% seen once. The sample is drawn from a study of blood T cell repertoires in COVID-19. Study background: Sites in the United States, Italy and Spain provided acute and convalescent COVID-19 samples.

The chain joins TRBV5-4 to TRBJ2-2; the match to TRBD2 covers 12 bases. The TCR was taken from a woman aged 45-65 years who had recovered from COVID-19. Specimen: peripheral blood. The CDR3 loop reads CASRGTSGTGELFF. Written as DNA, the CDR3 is TGTGCCAGCAGGGGGACTAGCGGGACCGGGGAGCTGTTTTTT. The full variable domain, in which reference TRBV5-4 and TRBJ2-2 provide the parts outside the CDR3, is ETGVTQSPTHLIKTRGQQVTLRCSSQSGHNTVSWYQQALGQGPQFIFQYYREEENGRGNFPPRFSGLQFPNYSSELNVNALELDDSALYLCASRGTSGTGELFFGEGSRLTVL.